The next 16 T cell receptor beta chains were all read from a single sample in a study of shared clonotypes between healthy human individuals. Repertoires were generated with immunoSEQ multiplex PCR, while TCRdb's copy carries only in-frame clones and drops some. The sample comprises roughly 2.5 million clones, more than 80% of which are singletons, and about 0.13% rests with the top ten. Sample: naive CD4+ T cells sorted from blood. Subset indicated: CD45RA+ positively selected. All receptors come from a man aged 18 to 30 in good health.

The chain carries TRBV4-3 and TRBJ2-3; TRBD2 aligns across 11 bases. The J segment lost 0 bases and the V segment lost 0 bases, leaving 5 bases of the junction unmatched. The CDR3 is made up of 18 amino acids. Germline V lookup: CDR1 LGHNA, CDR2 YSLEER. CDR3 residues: CASSQDGTSGISTDTQYF. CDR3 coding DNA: TGCGCCAGCAGCCAAGATGGGACTAGCGGAATCAGCACAGATACGCAGTATTTT.

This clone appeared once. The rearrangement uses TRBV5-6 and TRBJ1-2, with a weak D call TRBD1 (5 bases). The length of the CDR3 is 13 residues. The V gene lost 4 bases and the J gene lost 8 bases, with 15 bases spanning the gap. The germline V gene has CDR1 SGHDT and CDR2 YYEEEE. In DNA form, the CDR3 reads TGTGCCAGCAGCCCGGGGCGCGCCGGCGGCTACACCTTC. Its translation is CASSPGRAGGYTF.

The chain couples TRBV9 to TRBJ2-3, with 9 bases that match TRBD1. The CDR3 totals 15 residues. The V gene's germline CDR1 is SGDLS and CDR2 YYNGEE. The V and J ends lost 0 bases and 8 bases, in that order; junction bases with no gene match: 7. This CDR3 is CASSVEDRGSGTQYF. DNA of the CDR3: TGTGCCAGCAGCGTAGAGGACAGGGGCTCTGGTACGCAGTATTTT.

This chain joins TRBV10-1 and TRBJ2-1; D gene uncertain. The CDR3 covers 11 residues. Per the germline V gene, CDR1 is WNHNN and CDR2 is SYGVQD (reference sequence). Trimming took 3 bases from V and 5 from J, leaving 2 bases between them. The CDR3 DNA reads TGCGCCAGCAGTGACAACAATGAGCAGTTCTTC. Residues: CASSDNNEQFF.

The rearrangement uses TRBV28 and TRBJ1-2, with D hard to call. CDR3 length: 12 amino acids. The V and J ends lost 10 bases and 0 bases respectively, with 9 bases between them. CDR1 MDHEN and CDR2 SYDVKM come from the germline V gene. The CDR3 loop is CATSGANYGYTF. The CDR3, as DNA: TGTGCCACGAGCGGAGCTAACTATGGCTACACCTTC.

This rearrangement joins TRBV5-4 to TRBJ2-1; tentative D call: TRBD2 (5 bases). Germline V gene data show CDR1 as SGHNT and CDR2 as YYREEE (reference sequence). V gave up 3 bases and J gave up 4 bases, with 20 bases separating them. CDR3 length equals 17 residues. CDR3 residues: CASSSTPIGNPYNEQFF. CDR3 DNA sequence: TGTGCCAGCAGCTCGACCCCTATCGGGAACCCATACAATGAGCAGTTCTTC.

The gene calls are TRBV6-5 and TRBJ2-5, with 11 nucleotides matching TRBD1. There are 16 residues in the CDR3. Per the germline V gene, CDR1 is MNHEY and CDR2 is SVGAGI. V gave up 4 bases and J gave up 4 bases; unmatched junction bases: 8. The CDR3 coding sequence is TGTGCCAGCAGTTCCTTGGACAGGGGGCTTGGAGAGACCCAGTACTTC. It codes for CASSSLDRGLGETQYF.

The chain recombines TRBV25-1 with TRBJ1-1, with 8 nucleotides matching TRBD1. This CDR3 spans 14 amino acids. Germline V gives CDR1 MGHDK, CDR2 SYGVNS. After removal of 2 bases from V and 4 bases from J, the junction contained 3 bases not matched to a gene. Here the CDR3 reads CASSETTGGTEAFF. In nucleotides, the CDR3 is TGTGCCAGCAGTGAAACCACAGGGGGCACTGAAGCTTTCTTT.

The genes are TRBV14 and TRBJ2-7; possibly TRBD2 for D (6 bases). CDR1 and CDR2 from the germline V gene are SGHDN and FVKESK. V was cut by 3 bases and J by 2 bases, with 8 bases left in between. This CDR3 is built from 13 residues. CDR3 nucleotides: TGTGCCAGCAGCCACCGACTAGCCTACGAGCAGTACTTC. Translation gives CASSHRLAYEQYF.

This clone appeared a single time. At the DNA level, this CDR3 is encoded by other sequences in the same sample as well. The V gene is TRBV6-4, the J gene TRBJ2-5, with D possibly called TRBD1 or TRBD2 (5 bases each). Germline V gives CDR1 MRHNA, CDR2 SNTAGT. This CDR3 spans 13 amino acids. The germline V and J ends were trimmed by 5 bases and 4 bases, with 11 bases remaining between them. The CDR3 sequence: CASSRERGETQYF. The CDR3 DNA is TGTGCCAGCAGTAGAGAGAGGGGAGAGACCCAGTACTTC.

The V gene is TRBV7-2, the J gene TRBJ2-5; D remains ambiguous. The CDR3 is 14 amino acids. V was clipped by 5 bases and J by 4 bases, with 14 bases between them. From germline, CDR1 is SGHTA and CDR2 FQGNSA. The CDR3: CASSQVGVPETQYF. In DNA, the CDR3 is TGTGCCAGCAGCCAAGTTGGAGTACCAGAGACCCAGTACTTC.

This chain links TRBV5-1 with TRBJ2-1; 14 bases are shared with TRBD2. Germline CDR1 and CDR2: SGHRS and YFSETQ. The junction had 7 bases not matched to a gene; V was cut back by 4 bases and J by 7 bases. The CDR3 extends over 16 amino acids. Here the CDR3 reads CASSPGLAGGFNEQFF. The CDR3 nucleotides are TGCGCCAGCAGCCCAGGACTAGCGGGGGGATTTAATGAGCAGTTCTTC.

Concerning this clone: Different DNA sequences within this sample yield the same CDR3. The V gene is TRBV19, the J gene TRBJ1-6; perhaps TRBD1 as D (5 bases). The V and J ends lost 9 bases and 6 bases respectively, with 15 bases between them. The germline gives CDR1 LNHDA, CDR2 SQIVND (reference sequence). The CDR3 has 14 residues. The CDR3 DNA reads TGTGCCAGCTCACCCGCCGGGGGTAATTCACCCCTCCACTTT. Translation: CASSPAGGNSPLHF.

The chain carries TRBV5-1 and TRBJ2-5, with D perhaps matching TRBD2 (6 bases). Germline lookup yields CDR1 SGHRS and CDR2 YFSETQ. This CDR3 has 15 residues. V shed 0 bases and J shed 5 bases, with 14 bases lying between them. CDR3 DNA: TGCGCCAGCAGCTTGGGGGAATTCGCGGGGGAGACCCAGTACTTC. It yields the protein CASSLGEFAGETQYF.

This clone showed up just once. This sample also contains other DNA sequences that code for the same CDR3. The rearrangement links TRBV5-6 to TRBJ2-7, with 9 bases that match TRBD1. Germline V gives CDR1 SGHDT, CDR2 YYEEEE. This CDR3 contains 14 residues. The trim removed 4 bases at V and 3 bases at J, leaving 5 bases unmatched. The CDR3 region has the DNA TGTGCCAGCAGCCCTCCGGGACAGGGCTACGAGCAGTACTTC. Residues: CASSPPGQGYEQYF.

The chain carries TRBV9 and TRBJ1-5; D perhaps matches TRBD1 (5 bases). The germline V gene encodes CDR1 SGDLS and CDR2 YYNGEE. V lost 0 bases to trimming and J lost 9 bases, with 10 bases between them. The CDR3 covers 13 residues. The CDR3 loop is CASSVGGEGPQHF. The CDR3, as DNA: TGTGCCAGCAGCGTAGGAGGGGAGGGGCCCCAGCATTTT.